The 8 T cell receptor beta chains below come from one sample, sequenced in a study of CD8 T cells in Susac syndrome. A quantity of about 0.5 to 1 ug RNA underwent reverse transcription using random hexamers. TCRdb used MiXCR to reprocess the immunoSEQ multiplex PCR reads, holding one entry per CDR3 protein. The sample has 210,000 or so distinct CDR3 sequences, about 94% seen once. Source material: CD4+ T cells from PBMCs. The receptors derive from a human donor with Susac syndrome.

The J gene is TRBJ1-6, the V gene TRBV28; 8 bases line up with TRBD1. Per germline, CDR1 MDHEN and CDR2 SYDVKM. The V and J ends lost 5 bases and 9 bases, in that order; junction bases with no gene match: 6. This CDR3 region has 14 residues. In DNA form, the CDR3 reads TGTGCCAGCAGTCGCGGACAGGGAATTTCACCCCTCCACTTT. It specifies CASSRGQGISPLHF.

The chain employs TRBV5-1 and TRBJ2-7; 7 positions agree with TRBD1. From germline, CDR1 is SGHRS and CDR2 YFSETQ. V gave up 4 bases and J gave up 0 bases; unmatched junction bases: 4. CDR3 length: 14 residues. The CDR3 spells CASSHRQGSYEQYF. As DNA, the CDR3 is TGCGCCAGCAGCCATCGACAGGGCTCCTACGAGCAGTACTTC.

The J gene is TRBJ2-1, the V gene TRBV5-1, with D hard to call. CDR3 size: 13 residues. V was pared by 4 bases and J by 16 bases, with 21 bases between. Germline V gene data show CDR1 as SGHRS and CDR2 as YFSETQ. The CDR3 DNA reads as TGCGCCAGCAGCCTCCCAAGTCAGGTAACAAGTTTCTTC. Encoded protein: CASSLPSQVTSFF.

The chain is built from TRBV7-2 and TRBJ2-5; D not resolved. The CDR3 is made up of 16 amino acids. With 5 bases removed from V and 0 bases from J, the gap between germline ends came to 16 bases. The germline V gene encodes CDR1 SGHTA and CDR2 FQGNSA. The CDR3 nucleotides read TGTGCCAGCAGCCCCAGGAGTCGAGAGTACCAAGAGACCCAGTACTTC. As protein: CASSPRSREYQETQYF.

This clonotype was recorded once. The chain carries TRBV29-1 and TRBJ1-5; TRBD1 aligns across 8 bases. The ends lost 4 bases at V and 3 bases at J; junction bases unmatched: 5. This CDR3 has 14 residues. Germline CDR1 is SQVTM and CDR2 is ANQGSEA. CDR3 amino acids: CSVGAGGNNQPQHF. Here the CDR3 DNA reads TGCAGCGTTGGGGCAGGGGGCAACAATCAGCCCCAGCATTTT.

CDR3 in DNA: TGTGCCACCAGTGGAGGTCCGGACACCGGGGAGCTGTTTTTT. Its translation: CATSGGPDTGELFF. The J gene is TRBJ2-2, the V gene TRBV24-1; the D is unclear. The germline CDR1 and CDR2 sequences are KGHDR and SFDVKD. V was trimmed by 5 bases and J by 3 bases, leaving 9 bases between them. This CDR3 is 14 amino acids long.

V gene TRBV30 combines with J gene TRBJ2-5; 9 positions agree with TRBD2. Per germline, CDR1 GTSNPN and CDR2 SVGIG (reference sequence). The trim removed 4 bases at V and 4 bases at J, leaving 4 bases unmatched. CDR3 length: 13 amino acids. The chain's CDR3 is CAWTGAGGETQYF. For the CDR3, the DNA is TGTGCCTGGACTGGAGCGGGGGGAGAGACCCAGTACTTC.

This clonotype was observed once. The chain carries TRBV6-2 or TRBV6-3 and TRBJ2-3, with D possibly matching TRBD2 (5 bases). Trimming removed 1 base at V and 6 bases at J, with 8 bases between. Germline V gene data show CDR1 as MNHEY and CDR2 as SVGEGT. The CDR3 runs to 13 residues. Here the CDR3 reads CASSYFRGDTQYF. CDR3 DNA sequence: TGTGCCAGCAGTTACTTCCGGGGTGATACGCAGTATTTT.